This TCR beta chain was captured by sequencing in a study of blood T cell repertoires in COVID-19. Study background: Acute and convalescent COVID-19 specimens originated in the United States, Italy and Spain. Sample material is recorded as cDNA or gDNA derived from T cells, B-cell-depleted T cells, or PBMCs.

Trimming took 1 base from V and 0 from J; bases not matched to a gene: 3. CDR1 is LGHDT, CDR2 YNNKEL, per germline (reference sequence). The CDR3 loop spans 18 amino acids. Only in-frame clones appear in the TCRdb table, and some are missing; sequencing was by immunoSEQ multiplex PCR. The sample carries approximately 50,000 clones, around four fifths recorded once. The sequence was collected from a man aged 60 to 69 with COVID-19, enrolled during active disease. This chain uses TRBV3-1 (or the pseudogene TRBV3-2) with TRBJ2-6; 10 bases match TRBD2. The material sequenced was peripheral blood. CDR3 DNA: TGTGCCAGCAGCCAAGGTCTAGCGGGAGCCTCTGGGGCCAACGTCCTGACTTTC. Translation gives CASSQGLAGASGANVLTF.